The 4 T cell receptor beta chains presented below share a single source sample, sequenced in a study of T cells in Graves' hyperthyroidism and ophthalmopathy (dated by TCRdb to between 2017 and 2020). The library was made by multiplex PCR. Instrument used: Illumina HiSeq 2000. The TCR beta CDR3 regions were amplified from the RNA transcripts. The TCR CDR3 was subjected to a first round of RT-PCR using the HTBI primer set and the Qiagen OneStep RT-PCR kit. TCRdb redid the processing of the public reads, applying fastp at Q25 and MiXCR, and retained in-frame beta chains. Here each entry gathers all rows of one CDR3 protein and keeps the most common genes and DNA. This sample is represented by about 410,000 distinct CDR3 sequences; approximately 15% of them were singletons. 13% of the sample is held by the ten biggest clonotypes. Sequencing was done on a sample of blood. Receptors were obtained from a man between 18 and 35 years old with Graves' ophthalmopathy.

This clonotype turned up a few times. The chain employs TRBV25-1 and TRBJ1-2; D is perhaps TRBD1 (6 bases). CDR1 MGHDK and CDR2 SYGVNS come from the germline V gene. This CDR3 is built from 15 residues. With 3 bases removed from V and 7 bases from J, the gap between germline ends came to 18 bases. The CDR3 sequence is CASSEKVGGIRGYTF. CDR3 nucleotide sequence: TGTGCCAGCAGTGAGAAGGTGGGGGGCATCCGTGGCTACACCTTC.

The sample holds many counts of this clonotype. The chain is built from TRBV28 and TRBJ1-2; the D is unclear. This CDR3 is 12 amino acids long. CDR1 is MDHEN and CDR2 is SYDVKM in the germline V gene. Trimming shortened V by 4 bases and J by 5 bases, and 8 bases separated the two germline ends. The CDR3 is CASSWENYGYTF. The CDR3 nucleotides are TGTGCCAGCAGTTGGGAGAATTATGGCTACACCTTC.

This clonotype was observed many times. The V gene is TRBV19, the J gene TRBJ1-1; the D gene is possibly TRBD1 (6 bases). The germline CDR1 and CDR2 sequences are LNHDA and SQIVND (reference sequence). The CDR3 totals 14 residues. Deletions cut 3 bases from V and 4 bases from J, with 12 bases between. The CDR3 region has the DNA TGTGCCAGTAGTATCCTGGGGGGCGGCACTGAAGCTTTCTTT. Translation gives CASSILGGGTEAFF.

This clonotype was detected ten times or more. The gene calls are TRBV3-1 and TRBJ2-5; 9 bases agree with TRBD2. V lost 1 base and J lost 1; bases outside the gene matches: 4. This CDR3 has 16 amino acids. Germline assignment: CDR1 LGHDT and CDR2 YNNKEL (reference sequence). CDR3 protein: CASSQGLAEFQETQYF. The CDR3 coding sequence is TGTGCCAGCAGCCAAGGACTAGCGGAGTTCCAAGAGACCCAGTACTTC.